There are many counts of the clone carrying this T cell receptor (beta chain). This entry belongs to a study of T cells in Graves' hyperthyroidism and ophthalmopathy. Exclusion criteria comprised uncontrolled infection, other autoimmune disease, pregnancy or lactation. CDR1 SGHRS and CDR2 YFSETQ come from the germline V gene. The CDR3 covers 15 residues. With V trimmed by 4 bases and J by 3 bases, 9 bases remained unmatched. The TCR beta CDR3 regions underwent amplification using RNA transcripts as the source. The HTBI primer set drove a first-round RT-PCR of the TCR CDR3. TCRdb analysed the multiplex PCR reads with MiXCR anew, one entry per CDR3 protein. The repertoire has roughly 530,000 distinct CDR3 sequences, over 15% of them found once; the top ten carry approximately 16%.

The chain links TRBV5-1 to TRBJ2-7, with 8 bases matching TRBD2. Sequences were obtained from blood. The receptor was derived from a woman aged 18-29 years with Graves' ophthalmopathy. The CDR3: CASSRGGRTRYEQYF. The CDR3 DNA is TGCGCCAGCAGCCGGGGGGGCAGGACCCGCTACGAGCAGTACTTC.